This is a list of T cell receptor beta chains from one sample in a study of regulatory T cells in long-lasting Graves disease. TCRdb reprocessed the multiplex PCR reads via MiXCR and lists one record per CDR3 protein. The table records about 440,000 distinct CDR3 sequences, about 16% of them present only once. These data were likewise used in another study, on T cells in Graves' hyperthyroidism and ophthalmopathy.

This material consisted of peripheral blood mononuclear cells (PBMCs), taken at new diagnosis, from a patient treated with antithyroid drugs. The receptors shown here come from a woman aged 18-30 years with Graves disease. CDR3s include the opening cysteine and the closing phenylalanine or tryptophan. The order of the fields is CDR3 length, clone size, V gene, D gene, J gene, CDR3 DNA, CDR3 protein. The D gene is left open where the match is weak. Rows may omit the clone size; those that give it use once, few, many or a size class.

11,few,TRBV18,NA,TRBJ2-2,TGTGCCAGCTCACCAATCGGGGAGCTGTTTTTT,CASSPIGELFF
13,NA,TRBV5-5,NA,TRBJ1-2,TGTGCCAGCCGACAGCCAGACAGCTATGGCTACACCTTC,CASRQPDSYGYTF
14,NA,TRBV6-9,NA,TRBJ2-7,TGTGCCAGCAGTTACGTCGGAATCTCCTACGAGCAGTACTTC,CASSYVGISYEQYF
18,NA,TRBV29-1,TRBD1,TRBJ2-3,TGCAGCGTTGACAGGGGCCCGTCCGGGACAGGGGGGACAGATACGCAGTATTTT,CSVDRGPSGTGGTDTQYF
19,many,TRBV11-3,TRBD2,TRBJ2-1,TGTGCCAGCAGCTTAGTTGGAGTAGCGGGAGGCCCCACAAACAATGAGCAGTTCTTC,CASSLVGVAGGPTNNEQFF
15,few,TRBV27,TRBD2,TRBJ2-7,TGTGCCAGCAGGAAAACTAGCGGGAGGGCCCACGAGCAGTACTTC,CASRKTSGRAHEQYF
16,many,TRBV6-9,NA,TRBJ2-7,TGTGCCAGCAGTTACTTATCAGAAAACCCCTCCTACGAGCAGTACTTC,CASSYLSENPSYEQYF
18,NA,TRBV12-3/TRBV12-4,TRBD2,TRBJ2-1,TGTGCCAGCAGTCCCCGACTAGCGGGAGGGCCTAGGGTGAATGAGCAGTTCTTC,CASSPRLAGGPRVNEQFF
12,few,TRBV28,NA,TRBJ2-3,TGTGCCAGCAGTACAGGGTCTCTTACGCAGTATTTT,CASSTGSLTQYF
13,many,TRBV2,TRBD1,TRBJ2-7,TGTGCCAGCAGGGCGGACAGGTCCTACGAGCAGTACTTC,CASRADRSYEQYF
13,few,TRBV19,TRBD1,TRBJ2-7,TGTGCCAGTAGTTGGGACAGGCTAAACGAGCAGTACTTC,CASSWDRLNEQYF
15,many,TRBV28,TRBD2,TRBJ2-1,TGTGCCAGCCTTAAGCGGGGGGGTCGGTACAATGAGCAGTTCTTC,CASLKRGGRYNEQFF
18,few,TRBV10-2,TRBD2,TRBJ2-1,TGCGCCAGCAGTGACCTCGGGTGGAGTCTAGCGGGGTCCAATGAGCAGTTCTTC,CASSDLGWSLAGSNEQFF
16,many,TRBV2,TRBD2,TRBJ2-1,TGTGCCAGCAGCCTACTAGCGGGAGTATCTTACAATGAGCAGTTCTTC,CASSLLAGVSYNEQFF
14,few,TRBV7-9,TRBD1,TRBJ1-2,TGTGCCAGCAGCTACGGACAGGGGGGCTATGGCTACACCTTC,CASSYGQGGYGYTF
16,few,TRBV5-6,NA,TRBJ2-1,TGTGCCAGCAGCTACGGGACTCAGATCGCGAACAATGAGCAGTTCTTC,CASSYGTQIANNEQFF
15,many,TRBV11-2,TRBD2,TRBJ2-1,TGTGCCAGCAACTTAGGGTTCGGGGGGGGCAATGAGCAGTTCTTC,CASNLGFGGGNEQFF
15,many,TRBV7-8,NA,TRBJ2-7,TGTGCCAGCAGCCCGACCCCCGGGACCCCCTACGAGCAGTACTTC,CASSPTPGTPYEQYF
14,few,TRBV20-1,TRBD2,TRBJ2-1,TGCAGTGCCCCGGGACTAACCAAAATCAATGAGCAGTTCTTC,CSAPGLTKINEQFF
13,NA,TRBV20-1,NA,TRBJ1-4,TGCAGTGCTAGTAAGGGGGTGGGGGAAAAACTGTTTTTT,CSASKGVGEKLFF
15,NA,TRBV12-3/TRBV12-4,NA,TRBJ2-7,TGTGCCAGCAGCCCCGGGGCAGGTCCCCGGGGCGAGCAGTACTTC,CASSPGAGPRGEQYF
15,medium-sized,TRBV28,TRBD2,TRBJ2-5,TGTGCCAGCAGTTTAGCGGGAGAAAGGGTTGGGACCCAGTACTTC,CASSLAGERVGTQYF
17,few,TRBV7-6,NA,TRBJ2-1,TGTGCCAGCAGCAGCTTAGCGGTAGCTAGCCCCTTCAATGAGCAGTTCTTC,CASSSLAVASPFNEQFF
16,NA,TRBV27,TRBD2,TRBJ2-1,TGTGCCAGCAGTCCCCGGGGACTAGCGGGCTACAATGAGCAGTTCTTC,CASSPRGLAGYNEQFF
18,many,TRBV20-1,NA,TRBJ2-1,TGCAGTGCTAGCGGGCTAGTGCCTACACCGAACTCCTACAATGAGCAGTTCTTC,CSASGLVPTPNSYNEQFF
14,NA,TRBV9,TRBD1,TRBJ2-7,TGTGCCAGCAGCGACCGGACAGGATCCTACGAGCAGTACTTC,CASSDRTGSYEQYF
13,many,TRBV6-1,NA,TRBJ1-6,TGTGCCAGCAGTGATGTAGGGGATTCACCCCTCCACTTT,CASSDVGDSPLHF
14,few,TRBV11-2,NA,TRBJ2-7,TGTGCCAGCAGCTTAGATTATGGGACCTACGAGCAGTACTTC,CASSLDYGTYEQYF
15,many,TRBV2,TRBD1,TRBJ1-5,TGTGCCAGCAAGGGGGACAGACATAGCAATCAGCCCCAGCATTTT,CASKGDRHSNQPQHF
15,few,TRBV5-1,NA,TRBJ2-2,TGCGCCAGCAGCTTACGAGGACGGAATCCCGGGGAGCTGTTTTTT,CASSLRGRNPGELFF
16,many,TRBV5-1,TRBD2,TRBJ2-3,TGCGCCAGCAGCTTGGCCTCGGCGGGAGGTGGAGATACGCAGTATTTT,CASSLASAGGGDTQYF
15,many,TRBV20-1,TRBD1,TRBJ1-1,TGCAATGCCAGAGGACAGGGGCCTGGGGACACTGAAGCTTTCTTT,CNARGQGPGDTEAFF
15,few,TRBV6-5,TRBD2,TRBJ2-1,TGTGCCAGCAGTTACTCTACTAGCGGGAACAATGAGCAGTTCTTC,CASSYSTSGNNEQFF
16,many,TRBV28,TRBD1,TRBJ2-5,TGTGCCAGCAGTTTCCCAGGGACAGGGGGCGCAGAGACCCAGTACTTC,CASSFPGTGGAETQYF
15,many,TRBV5-1,TRBD2,TRBJ2-7,TGCGCCAGCAGCTCCATAGCGGGAGTCGTCACCGAGCAGTACTTC,CASSSIAGVVTEQYF
15,few,TRBV20-1,TRBD1,TRBJ2-4,TGCAGTGCTAGAGATGGGGGACAGGGTGTGCACATTCAGTACTTC,CSARDGGQGVHIQYF
12,many,TRBV24-1,NA,TRBJ2-2,TGTGCCACCAGTGGAGCTACCGGGGAGCTGTTTTTT,CATSGATGELFF
14,many,TRBV2,TRBD2,TRBJ2-3,TGTGCCAGCAGTGAAGGGGGGGGTGGGGATACGCAGTATTTT,CASSEGGGGDTQYF
15,NA,TRBV7-8,NA,TRBJ2-2,TGTGCCAGCAGCTTAGTAGAGGGAATCACCGGGGAGCTGTTTTTT,CASSLVEGITGELFF
14,many,TRBV2,TRBD2,TRBJ2-1,TGTGCCAGCAGTACGGGGGGGTCCTACAATGAGCAGTTCTTC,CASSTGGSYNEQFF
18,many,TRBV3-1,TRBD2,TRBJ2-1,TGTGCCAGCAGCCAAGCTCATCCGGGACTAGCGGCATTGAATGAGCAGTTCTTC,CASSQAHPGLAALNEQFF
13,few,TRBV7-8,NA,TRBJ2-1,TGTGCCAGCAGCTTAGTTAGGATGGAAGAGCAGTTCTTC,CASSLVRMEEQFF
14,many,TRBV3-1,NA,TRBJ1-5,TGTGCCAGCAGCCCCATCCGGGTCAATCAGCCCCAGCATTTT,CASSPIRVNQPQHF
17,NA,TRBV20-1,TRBD2,TRBJ2-3,TGCAGTGCTAGAGATCGGGGACTAGCGGGAGGCACAGATACGCAGTATTTT,CSARDRGLAGGTDTQYF
13,NA,TRBV3-1,NA,TRBJ2-7,TGTGCCAGCAGCTTAAGACTTACCTACGAGCAGTACTTC,CASSLRLTYEQYF
13,many,TRBV6-5,NA,TRBJ1-1,TGTGCCAGCAGTTACGGAGTGGGCGCTGAAGCTTTCTTT,CASSYGVGAEAFF
16,many,TRBV12-3/TRBV12-4,NA,TRBJ1-1,TGTGCCAGCAGACCCCTGGCGACAGGATGGAACACTGAAGCTTTCTTT,CASRPLATGWNTEAFF
14,NA,TRBV19,TRBD2,TRBJ2-1,TGTGCCAGTACCCCCTGGCGGGGGAACAATGAGCAGTTCTTC,CASTPWRGNNEQFF
15,NA,TRBV7-9,NA,TRBJ1-3,TGTGCCAGCAGCTTAGTGGCAGACTCTGGAAACACCATATATTTT,CASSLVADSGNTIYF
14,many,TRBV11-2,NA,TRBJ1-2,TGTGCCAGCAGCTTAGACCTGAGGAACTATGGCTACACCTTC,CASSLDLRNYGYTF
12,NA,TRBV4-1,NA,TRBJ2-7,TGCGCCAGCAGCGAAGAGGGATACGAGCAGTACTTC,CASSEEGYEQYF
13,many,TRBV24-1,NA,TRBJ2-7,TGTGCCACCAGTGGTCCGGGGGCCGAAGAGCAGTACTTC,CATSGPGAEEQYF
16,many,TRBV20-1,TRBD1,TRBJ2-3,TGCAGTGCTAGAGAAGGCCCCAGGGGGCATGCAGATACGCAGTATTTT,CSAREGPRGHADTQYF
14,NA,TRBV14,NA,TRBJ2-7,TGTGCCAGCAGCCTTCTAGCGCGAGCCTACGAGCAGTACTTC,CASSLLARAYEQYF